This TCR beta chain appears in the sequencing data of a study of human T cells and chemical hapten exposure. Study-level information: Weekly scalp doses of diphenylcyclopropenone were given to patients during the roughly 23-week study. General study findings and limits: Alopecia in the donors means their immune response may deviate from healthy people's.

Time point denoted: patch test 2, 6 weeks after DPC sensitization. As to treatment: therapeutic diphenylcyclopropenone sensitization with weekly scalp DPC. This clonotype has just a few counts. Its target is not known. Via MiXCR, TCRdb re-called the RACE reads, giving one row per CDR3 protein. The data show over 70,000 distinct CDR3 sequences, roughly 10% seen once. V lost 7 bases to trimming and J lost 2 bases, with 20 bases between them. The CDR3 has 16 amino acids. The V and J genes are TRBV12-3 or TRBV12-4 and TRBJ2-5, with D possibly being TRBD1 or TRBD2 (6 bases each). The TCR sequence derives from a man between 18 and 29 years old with alopecia areata. Some clones in this sample may be carry-over from other donors' samples. Here the sequenced sample was whole blood, taken in connection with sensitization to the hapten diphenylcyclopropenone (DPC). CDR3 residues: CASTHFPGGSQETQYF. The CDR3 bases are TGTGCCAGCACCCACTTCCCCGGGGGCTCACAAGAGACCCAGTACTTC.